This is a list of T cell receptor beta chains from one sample in a study of shared clonotypes between healthy human individuals. Only in-frame clones appear in the TCRdb table, and some are missing; sequencing was by immunoSEQ multiplex PCR. The sample has roughly 1,500,000 clones, about 98.5% seen once. The specimen sequenced was naive CD4+ T cells sorted from blood. These receptors originate from a man aged 25-40 years in good health. Both conserved end residues are trimmed from each CDR3. The order of the fields is V gene, D gene, J gene, CDR3 protein. D genes are given only for firm matches.

TRBV11-2	TRBD1	TRBJ1-1	ASSSGTAIEAF
TRBV5-5	NA	TRBJ1-5	ASSLAGGWGQPQH
TRBV18	NA	TRBJ2-2	ASSPGTANTGELF
TRBV7-2	NA	TRBJ2-3	ASSLGLSFDTQY
TRBV18	NA	TRBJ1-2	ASSPYSPPGYT
TRBV5-1	NA	TRBJ2-3	ASSSEAGSTDTQY
TRBV9	NA	TRBJ2-1	ASSVAQSNEQF
TRBV25-1	TRBD1	TRBJ2-1	ASSDLQGAGSYNEQF
TRBV18	NA	TRBJ1-3	ASSPPGQPSGNTIY
TRBV30	NA	TRBJ2-7	AWKRYEQY
TRBV30	TRBD2	TRBJ2-7	AVVPWTSGTYEQY
TRBV7-9	TRBD2	TRBJ2-7	ASSLFGKPTSPYSYEQY
TRBV25-1	TRBD1	TRBJ1-2	ASSLDRVGGYT
TRBV5-1	NA	TRBJ2-5	ASSLVRDQNPQETQY
TRBV6-6	NA	TRBJ2-3	ASIKGGTDTQY
TRBV7-3	NA	TRBJ2-7	ASSLTFSTSGEQY
TRBV9	TRBD1	TRBJ1-2	ASSGVGQGYAYGYT
TRBV5-1	NA	TRBJ1-2	ASSLGLGSGYT
TRBV18	NA	TRBJ2-7	ASSPGGRAPYEQY
TRBV20-1	NA	TRBJ2-5	SAREETQY
TRBV5-6	TRBD1	TRBJ1-1	ASSWGQDMNTEAF
TRBV7-9	NA	TRBJ2-4	ASSLAGGQHIQY